The sequence of this T cell receptor beta chain was determined in a study of CD8 T cells in ankylosing spondylitis. Study outcomes and limitations: Previously reported in reactive arthritis synovial fluid and blood were some of the motif variants. Disease-linked clones bore a CD8+ phenotype and were relatively rare in peripheral blood. Ankylosing spondylitis blood appeared to be characterized by a TCR beta motif of 7 to 9 highly homologous variants.

Turning to this clonotype: Its target is unknown.

The germline V gene has CDR1 SGHTA and CDR2 FQGNSA. The V end was cut by 2 bases, the J end by 7 bases, with 15 bases between. The length of the CDR3 is 15 residues. TCRdb called the 5' RACE reads again in MiXCR, with one record for every CDR3 protein. The repertoire holds 700,000 to 1,000,000 distinct CDR3 sequences, with about 12% as singletons. The origin of this receptor is a male donor with ankylosing spondylitis. Specimen: blood, either unsorted or a sorted T cell fraction (not recorded which). V gene TRBV7-2 combines with J gene TRBJ1-5; D is perhaps TRBD1 (6 bases). The DNA for the CDR3 is TGTGCCAGCAGCTTAATCGACAGGACCGAACAGCCCCAGCATTTT. It codes for CASSLIDRTEQPQHF.